These T cell receptor beta chains were read from a single sample in a study of identical twins. A single record per CDR3 protein comes from TCRdb applying MiXCR to the 5' RACE reads. The table has 300,000 or so distinct CDR3 sequences, 8% to 9.5% seen once; the top ten hold 6% to 8.5%. These data are also associated with another study on yellow fever vaccine responses in identical twins.

The source material was CD8+ T cells sorted from blood. These receptors all stem from a woman between 18 and 30 years old in good health. Both conserved end residues are part of each CDR3. Fields, in order: clone size, D gene, CDR3 length, J gene, V gene, CDR3 DNA, CDR3 protein. D genes are given only for firm matches. Not every row has a clone size; where given, it reads once, few, many or a size class.

size: few; D: -; length: 14; J: TRBJ2-1; V: TRBV9; DNA: TGTGCCAGCAGCGAGTCATGGGGCCGCAATGAGCAGTTCTTC; CDR3: CASSESWGRNEQFF
size: -; D: TRBD1; length: 16; J: TRBJ2-1; V: TRBV29-1; DNA: TGCAGCGTTCCCAACCCAGGGGGCCCTGGGGGCAATGAGCAGTTCTTC; CDR3: CSVPNPGGPGGNEQFF
size: few; D: TRBD1; length: 15; J: TRBJ2-7; V: TRBV14; DNA: TGTGCCAGCAGCCAGGAGGACAGGGGGCTCCGGGAGCAGTACTTC; CDR3: CASSQEDRGLREQYF
size: many; D: -; length: 15; J: TRBJ2-7; V: TRBV7-2; DNA: TGTGCCAGCAGCTACTACCATGGGAAGGACTACGAGCAGTACTTC; CDR3: CASSYYHGKDYEQYF
size: few; D: -; length: 15; J: TRBJ2-2; V: TRBV6-5; DNA: TGTGCCAGCAGTTACGCCGGACGTGGCACCGGGGAGCTGTTTTTT; CDR3: CASSYAGRGTGELFF
size: -; D: TRBD1; length: 16; J: TRBJ2-1; V: TRBV7-9; DNA: TGTGCCAGCAGGCCGACAGGGGGATCCTCCTACAATGAGCAGTTCTTC; CDR3: CASRPTGGSSYNEQFF
size: many; D: TRBD1; length: 14; J: TRBJ2-7; V: TRBV6-1; DNA: TGTGCCAGCAGATCCGGGACAGATTTCTACGAGCAGTACTTC; CDR3: CASRSGTDFYEQYF
size: few; D: TRBD1; length: 15; J: TRBJ2-7; V: TRBV27; DNA: TGTGCCAGCAGTTTTGGGGACAGTGCTTTCTACGAGCAGTACTTC; CDR3: CASSFGDSAFYEQYF
size: -; D: TRBD1; length: 16; J: TRBJ2-1; V: TRBV18; DNA: TGTGCCAGCTCACCACGGACAGGGGGCGCCTACAATGAGCAGTTCTTC; CDR3: CASSPRTGGAYNEQFF
size: many; D: TRBD2; length: 16; J: TRBJ2-7; V: TRBV11-2; DNA: TGTGCCAGCAGCTTGGGATTTAGCGGGACGCGTTACGAGCAGTACTTC; CDR3: CASSLGFSGTRYEQYF
size: -; D: -; length: 13; J: TRBJ2-4; V: TRBV27; DNA: TGTGCCAGCAGTACCCGGGACACGGACATTCAGTACTTC; CDR3: CASSTRDTDIQYF
size: many; D: -; length: 15; J: TRBJ2-2; V: TRBV6-1; DNA: TGTGCCAGCAGCTTGGTTCAGGGGTACACCGGGGAGCTGTTTTTT; CDR3: CASSLVQGYTGELFF
size: -; D: -; length: 17; J: TRBJ2-1; V: TRBV3-1; DNA: TGTGCCTGCAGCCAAACACCCCCTGGGGCGCGGGACAATGAGCAGTTCTTC; CDR3: CACSQTPPGARDNEQFF
size: many; D: TRBD1; length: 15; J: TRBJ1-5; V: TRBV6-1; DNA: TGTGCCAGCAGGTGGACAGGGAATAGCAATCAGCCCCAGCATTTT; CDR3: CASRWTGNSNQPQHF
size: few; D: -; length: 13; J: TRBJ1-1; V: TRBV15; DNA: TGTGCCACCATGAACAGGGAGAACACTGAAGCTTTCTTT; CDR3: CATMNRENTEAFF
size: few; D: -; length: 19; J: TRBJ1-1; V: TRBV7-7; DNA: TGTGCTAGCAGCTTCTTGCAGACGCCGCCCGAACCCTGGGACACTGAAGCTTTCTTT; CDR3: CASSFLQTPPEPWDTEAFF
size: -; D: -; length: 16; J: TRBJ2-4; V: TRBV6-2/TRBV6-3; DNA: TGTGCCAGCAGCTTTGACAGGAGACTAGCCAAAAACATTCAGTACTTC; CDR3: CASSFDRRLAKNIQYF
size: -; D: TRBD1; length: 14; J: TRBJ2-7; V: TRBV7-9; DNA: TGTGCCAGCAGCCCCCGGGACAGATTCTACGAGCAGTACTTC; CDR3: CASSPRDRFYEQYF
size: many; D: -; length: 11; J: TRBJ1-5; V: TRBV21-1; DNA: TGTGCCAGCAGCAACCATCAGCCCCAGCATTTT; CDR3: CASSNHQPQHF
size: many; D: TRBD1; length: 15; J: TRBJ1-2; V: TRBV12-3/TRBV12-4; DNA: TGTGCCAGCAGAGCGTCCGGGACAGGGGGCGATGGCTACACCTTC; CDR3: CASRASGTGGDGYTF
size: -; D: -; length: 13; J: TRBJ2-1; V: TRBV24-1; DNA: TGTGCCACCAGTGAAGGGGGTTTAGGCGAGCAGTTCTTC; CDR3: CATSEGGLGEQFF
size: -; D: -; length: 12; J: TRBJ2-7; V: TRBV24-1; DNA: TGTGCCACCAGTGAGTCTAGCTACGAGCAGTACTTC; CDR3: CATSESSYEQYF
size: many; D: -; length: 15; J: TRBJ1-2; V: TRBV9; DNA: TGTGCCAGCAGCGCCCGGGACATACCTAACTATGGCTACACCTTC; CDR3: CASSARDIPNYGYTF
size: few; D: -; length: 15; J: TRBJ1-2; V: TRBV20-1; DNA: TGCAGTGCTAGAACCCCCACGGAAGGCTACTATGGCTACACCTTC; CDR3: CSARTPTEGYYGYTF
size: -; D: TRBD1; length: 16; J: TRBJ1-1; V: TRBV18; DNA: TGTGCCAGCTCACCGACGGACAGGGGGATGAACACTGAAGCTTTCTTT; CDR3: CASSPTDRGMNTEAFF
size: -; D: -; length: 15; J: TRBJ2-6; V: TRBV2; DNA: TGTGCCAGCAGTGAGTTAGCCTCTGGGGCCAACGTCCTGACTTTC; CDR3: CASSELASGANVLTF
size: few; D: TRBD2; length: 19; J: TRBJ2-1; V: TRBV11-2; DNA: TGTGCCAGCAGCTTAGATTATCCAGCGGGAAGACGGCCTGACAATGAGCAGTTCTTC; CDR3: CASSLDYPAGRRPDNEQFF
size: many; D: TRBD1; length: 15; J: TRBJ1-2; V: TRBV10-3; DNA: TGTGCCATCAGCCCGGGACAGGGTTCGCGGGATGGCTACACCTTC; CDR3: CAISPGQGSRDGYTF
size: -; D: -; length: 14; J: TRBJ2-7; V: TRBV27; DNA: TGTGCCAGCAGTCCCCTCTCAGGGGTGTACGAGCAGTACTTC; CDR3: CASSPLSGVYEQYF
size: many; D: TRBD2; length: 16; J: TRBJ2-1; V: TRBV2; DNA: TGTGCCAGCAGTGAACTGGGCCGGGGGGCCTACAATGAGCAGTTCTTC; CDR3: CASSELGRGAYNEQFF
size: -; D: -; length: 13; J: TRBJ2-7; V: TRBV2; DNA: TGTGCCAGCACGGGAGGACAGGCCTACGAGCAGTACTTC; CDR3: CASTGGQAYEQYF
size: many; D: -; length: 13; J: TRBJ2-2; V: TRBV7-3; DNA: TGTGCCAGCAGCTTCCCGAGCACCGGGGAGCTGTTTTTT; CDR3: CASSFPSTGELFF
size: few; D: TRBD2; length: 15; J: TRBJ2-1; V: TRBV12-3/TRBV12-4; DNA: TGTGCCAGCTCCCTAGCGGGGGGATCAGGGGATGAGCAGTTCTTC; CDR3: CASSLAGGSGDEQFF
size: many; D: -; length: 16; J: TRBJ1-1; V: TRBV5-1; DNA: TGCGCCAGCAGCTTGGCAATGCTGGGGGCCGGGACTGAAGCTTTCTTT; CDR3: CASSLAMLGAGTEAFF
size: few; D: TRBD1; length: 14; J: TRBJ2-7; V: TRBV10-3; DNA: TGTGCCATCAGTTCCGGGACAGGGGTCTACGAGCAGTACTTC; CDR3: CAISSGTGVYEQYF
size: -; D: -; length: 14; J: TRBJ2-1; V: TRBV7-9; DNA: TGTGCCAGCAGCACTCCCGGGGCGAACAATGAGCAGTTCTTC; CDR3: CASSTPGANNEQFF
size: few; D: -; length: 13; J: TRBJ2-7; V: TRBV7-9; DNA: TGTGCCAGCAGCTTAATATCTACTGGCGAGCAGTACTTC; CDR3: CASSLISTGEQYF
size: many; D: -; length: 13; J: TRBJ1-1; V: TRBV29-1; DNA: TGCAGCGTTCCCCTAGACAGGCTGGGCGAGGCTTTCTTT; CDR3: CSVPLDRLGEAFF
size: many; D: -; length: 15; J: TRBJ1-1; V: TRBV15; DNA: TGTGCCACCAGCAGAGACGGCAGAATGAACACTGAAGCTTTCTTT; CDR3: CATSRDGRMNTEAFF
size: few; D: -; length: 17; J: TRBJ1-6; V: TRBV4-2; DNA: TGTGCCAGCAGCCAAAACCGGGCTCTCGACGGTAATTCACCCCTCCACTTT; CDR3: CASSQNRALDGNSPLHF
size: -; D: TRBD1; length: 13; J: TRBJ1-2; V: TRBV20-1; DNA: TGCAGTGCTAACAAAGGGACAGATTATGGCTACACCTTC; CDR3: CSANKGTDYGYTF
size: few; D: -; length: 15; J: TRBJ2-5; V: TRBV6-1; DNA: TGTGCCAGCAGTCTAGGGGGATGGGGCCAAGAGACCCAGTACTTC; CDR3: CASSLGGWGQETQYF
size: many; D: -; length: 11; J: TRBJ2-7; V: TRBV12-3/TRBV12-4; DNA: TGTGCCAGCAGACACAGCTACGAGCAGTACTTC; CDR3: CASRHSYEQYF
size: few; D: -; length: 14; J: TRBJ1-1; V: TRBV14; DNA: TGTGCCAGCAGCCAAAAGGGGCTATACACTGAAGCTTTCTTT; CDR3: CASSQKGLYTEAFF
size: -; D: -; length: 14; J: TRBJ1-4; V: TRBV27; DNA: TGTGCCAGCAGTACCGGGAGCGAGTATGAAAAACTGTTTTTT; CDR3: CASSTGSEYEKLFF
size: -; D: TRBD2; length: 14; J: TRBJ2-1; V: TRBV6-2/TRBV6-3; DNA: TGTGCCAGCAGTTTCGGACTAGCGGGCAATGAGCAGTTCTTC; CDR3: CASSFGLAGNEQFF
size: many; D: TRBD2; length: 17; J: TRBJ2-2; V: TRBV12-3/TRBV12-4; DNA: TGTGCCAGCAGTTCGAGCCTTAGCGGGGGGGGTACCGGGGAGCTGTTTTTT; CDR3: CASSSSLSGGGTGELFF
size: few; D: -; length: 12; J: TRBJ2-7; V: TRBV15; DNA: TGTGCCACCAGCAGAGATGAGCGGGAGCAGTACTTC; CDR3: CATSRDEREQYF
size: once; D: -; length: 14; J: TRBJ2-7; V: TRBV5-1; DNA: TGCGCCAGACCTAAAGGGGTGGAGGCCTACGAGCAGTACTTC; CDR3: CARPKGVEAYEQYF
size: -; D: TRBD2; length: 12; J: TRBJ2-2; V: TRBV29-1; DNA: TGCAGCGTACCTGGGGGGGCCGGGGAGCTGTTTTTT; CDR3: CSVPGGAGELFF